A selection of T cell receptor beta chains follows, all from one sample in a study of radiation and T cells in renal cell carcinoma. Here immunoSEQ multiplex PCR was the method, and the copy in TCRdb shows in-frame clones only, minus some. The sample carries more than 95,000 clones, 81% recorded once. This specimen was blood, taken from a patient whose treatment included radiotherapy and nephrectomy. Receptor source: a man in his forties or fifties with renal cell carcinoma. The CDR3 runs from the conserved cysteine through the conserved F or W. Each record gives: clone size, V gene, CDR3 length, D gene, J gene, CDR3 DNA, CDR3 protein. The D gene is left open where the match is weak. Some rows have no size entry. The others give once, few or many, or a class for an expanded clone.

size: -; V: TRBV19; length: 13; D: -; J: TRBJ2-3; DNA: TGTGCCAGTAGTACAGGGTTGGCGGATACGCAGTATTTT; CDR3: CASSTGLADTQYF
size: -; V: TRBV30; length: 14; D: -; J: TRBJ2-7; DNA: TGTGCCTGGAGCCTTCCTCCAGCGCGCTACGAGCAGTACTTC; CDR3: CAWSLPPARYEQYF
size: -; V: TRBV7-7; length: 13; D: TRBD2; J: TRBJ2-5; DNA: TGTGCTAGCGGATTAGCGGGGGGACAGACCCAGTACTTC; CDR3: CASGLAGGQTQYF
size: -; V: TRBV29-1; length: 15; D: TRBD1; J: TRBJ1-1; DNA: TGCAGCGTTGATACCGGGACAGGATGGAACACTGAAGCTTTCTTT; CDR3: CSVDTGTGWNTEAFF
size: -; V: TRBV27; length: 14; D: -; J: TRBJ1-1; DNA: TGTGCCAGCAGTTTAATTTGGGGTAGCACTGAAGCTTTCTTT; CDR3: CASSLIWGSTEAFF
size: -; V: TRBV9; length: 12; D: TRBD1; J: TRBJ2-7; DNA: TGTGCCAGCAGCCCGGGACAGGGGGCCTTGTACTTC; CDR3: CASSPGQGALYF
size: -; V: TRBV19; length: 15; D: TRBD2; J: TRBJ2-7; DNA: TGTGCCAGTAGTCCCCGAGGGGAGGGCAGCTACGAGCAGTACTTC; CDR3: CASSPRGEGSYEQYF
size: -; V: TRBV27; length: 14; D: -; J: TRBJ1-2; DNA: TGTGCCAGCAGTTTATCCCGCCGTTCGTGGGGCTACACCTTC; CDR3: CASSLSRRSWGYTF
size: once; V: TRBV5-1; length: 15; D: -; J: TRBJ2-3; DNA: TGCGCCAGCAGCCTGAGACAGGTCAGCACAGATACGCAGTATTTT; CDR3: CASSLRQVSTDTQYF
size: -; V: TRBV29-1; length: 16; D: -; J: TRBJ2-1; DNA: TGCAGCGTTACCATGGGGGGCCAAAGCTTCTACAATGAGCAGTTCTTC; CDR3: CSVTMGGQSFYNEQFF
size: -; V: TRBV6-4; length: 13; D: -; J: TRBJ1-2; DNA: TGTGCCAGCAGCCTAGGACGGACCTATGGCTACACCTTC; CDR3: CASSLGRTYGYTF
size: -; V: TRBV19; length: 11; D: -; J: TRBJ2-2; DNA: TGTGCCACAAGGGGTTCCGGGGAGCTGTTTTTT; CDR3: CATRGSGELFF
size: -; V: TRBV21-1; length: 16; D: -; J: TRBJ1-1; DNA: TGTGCCAGCAGTAAAATGGGATATACCATGAACACTGAAGCTTTCTTT; CDR3: CASSKMGYTMNTEAFF
size: -; V: TRBV5-6; length: 15; D: -; J: TRBJ2-6; DNA: TGTGCCAGCAGCTTTCTGGGGACTGGGGCCAACGTCCTGACTTTC; CDR3: CASSFLGTGANVLTF
size: -; V: TRBV30; length: 15; D: -; J: TRBJ1-1; DNA: TGTGCCTGGAGCCCGATTGGGCTGAGGGAACAGGTAGCTTTCTTT; CDR3: CAWSPIGLREQVAFF
size: -; V: TRBV4-2; length: 16; D: -; J: TRBJ2-3; DNA: TGTGCCAGCAGCCAGGGGACACTGCCAGGGGTAGATACGCAGTATTTT; CDR3: CASSQGTLPGVDTQYF
size: -; V: TRBV29-1; length: 14; D: -; J: TRBJ2-5; DNA: TGCAGCGTTGATAGCGGTGCATTTCAAGAGACCCAGTACTTC; CDR3: CSVDSGAFQETQYF
size: -; V: TRBV5-8; length: 13; D: TRBD1; J: TRBJ2-5; DNA: TGTGCCAGCAGCTTCGACAGGGAGAAGACCCAGTACTTC; CDR3: CASSFDREKTQYF
size: -; V: TRBV5-1; length: 16; D: TRBD1; J: TRBJ1-6; DNA: TGCGCCAGCAGCTACGGACAGGACTCCTATAATTCACCCCTCCACTTT; CDR3: CASSYGQDSYNSPLHF
size: -; V: TRBV6-1; length: 15; D: -; J: TRBJ2-3; DNA: TGTGCCAGCAGTGAAGACCACGGGAGCACAGATACGCAGTATTTT; CDR3: CASSEDHGSTDTQYF
size: -; V: TRBV2; length: 15; D: -; J: TRBJ2-2; DNA: TGTGCCAGCACCGGAAAGCTGGGACCCACCGGGGAGCTGTTTTTT; CDR3: CASTGKLGPTGELFF
size: -; V: TRBV7-9; length: 13; D: -; J: TRBJ2-1; DNA: TGTGCCAGCAGCCCCCGGCCGTACAATGAGCAGTTCTTC; CDR3: CASSPRPYNEQFF
size: -; V: TRBV7-2; length: 17; D: -; J: TRBJ2-3; DNA: TGTGCCAGCAGCTGGGGTCCCGTGGGAACTTTCACAGATACGCAGTATTTT; CDR3: CASSWGPVGTFTDTQYF
size: -; V: TRBV2; length: 12; D: -; J: TRBJ2-1; DNA: TGTGCCAGCAGGGCGTTTGACAATGAGCAGTTCTTC; CDR3: CASRAFDNEQFF
size: -; V: TRBV9; length: 17; D: TRBD1; J: TRBJ1-6; DNA: TGTGCCAGCAGCGTCGGGACAGGGTTCGGATATAATTCACCCCTCCACTTT; CDR3: CASSVGTGFGYNSPLHF
size: -; V: TRBV5-1; length: 14; D: -; J: TRBJ2-3; DNA: TGCGCCAGCAGCTTGTGGCAGGGCACAGATACGCAGTATTTT; CDR3: CASSLWQGTDTQYF